These 13 T cell receptor beta chains were all obtained from the same sample, sequenced in a study of T cells in localized non-small cell lung cancer. Here immunoSEQ multiplex PCR was the method, and the copy in TCRdb shows in-frame clones only, minus some. Counted here are about 770 clones, around a third occurring once; the ten biggest clones make up 13%. The material was normal lung tissue next to the tumor, obtained before any cancer treatment. The receptor set was obtained from a male donor aged 60 or over with stage II lung adenocarcinoma.

The CDR3 region has the DNA TGCAGCGTTGGGGGACTCAGGACGAACAATGAGCAGTTCTTC. It encodes CSVGGLRTNNEQFF. The V call is TRBV29-1, the J call TRBJ2-1; possibly TRBD2 for D (6 bases). Germline CDR1 SQVTM, CDR2 ANQGSEA. The CDR3 runs 14 residues. With 4 bases removed from V and 5 bases from J, the gap between germline ends came to 15 bases.

This chain connects TRBV19 to TRBJ2-2; D ambiguous. Trimming cost V 4 bases and J 8 bases, with 11 bases left between them. The CDR3 length is 13 residues. The V gene's germline CDR1 is LNHDA and CDR2 SQIVND (reference sequence). The CDR3 loop is CASSTDTQGELFF. The CDR3 DNA follows: TGTGCCAGTAGTACTGATACACAGGGGGAGCTGTTTTTT.

In its sample, this clone is large. The chain is built from TRBV6-8 and TRBJ1-1; 7 bases agree with TRBD1. V shed 2 bases, J shed 4 bases, and the junction held 10 bases outside the gene matches. The CDR3 spans 16 residues. The germline gives CDR1 MNHGY, CDR2 SAAAGT. This CDR3 is CASSYEYRKGATEAFF. In DNA form, the CDR3 reads TGTGCCAGCAGTTACGAGTATAGAAAGGGGGCCACTGAAGCTTTCTTT.

Here the CDR3 DNA reads TGCGCCAGCAGCTTGCTCGGGACTTCCTACAATGAGCAGTTCTTC. This translates into CASSLLGTSYNEQFF. This chain joins TRBV5-1 and TRBJ2-1; possible D gene TRBD2, 6 bases. The CDR3 covers 15 residues. CDR1 and CDR2 from the germline V gene are SGHRS and YFSETQ. The germline V and J ends were trimmed by 1 base and 1 base, with 9 bases remaining between them.

By sample share, this clone is medium-sized. The V and J genes are TRBV9 and TRBJ1-3, with D perhaps matching TRBD1 (5 bases). V was clipped by 4 bases and J by 11 bases, with 22 bases between them. The V gene's germline CDR1 is SGDLS and CDR2 YYNGEE. The CDR3 is made up of 15 amino acids. CDR3 in DNA: TGTGCCAGCAGCCAGGGTTGGGATTATAGTTTCGCCATATATTTT. Its protein is CASSQGWDYSFAIYF.

This chain joins TRBV4-1 and TRBJ2-7, with 10 bases matching TRBD2. The CDR3 spans 16 residues. Germline-derived CDR1 and CDR2 are MGHRA and YSYEKL. V trimming: 1 base; J trimming: 7 bases; junction bases outside the gene matches: 10. In DNA, the CDR3 is TGCGCCAGCAGCCAAGTGGGAACTAGCGGGATTAGGGAGCAGTACTTC. It translates to CASSQVGTSGIREQYF.

This sequence joins TRBV30 and TRBJ1-1; TRBD1 matches 11 bases. Germline assignment: CDR1 GTSNPN and CDR2 SVGIG (reference sequence). CDR3 length: 13 amino acids. J was trimmed by 13 bases and V by 2 bases; bases with no gene match: 9. In DNA, the CDR3 is TGTGCCTGGAGTACTAGGACAGGGGGCTCAGTTTTCTTT. It yields the protein CAWSTRTGGSVFF.

This clone was found a few times. The chain combines TRBV11-3 with TRBJ2-1; D uncertain. The germline V gene encodes CDR1 SGHNT and CDR2 YENEEA. With 1 base removed from V and 4 bases from J, the gap between germline ends came to 8 bases. The CDR3 contains 14 residues. CDR3 amino acids: CASSLVMSYNEQFF. The CDR3 DNA reads as TGTGCCAGCAGCTTAGTCATGTCGTACAATGAGCAGTTCTTC.

The chain employs TRBV9 and TRBJ2-1; 7 bases align to TRBD2. Germline V gene data show CDR1 as SGDLS and CDR2 as YYNGEE. The CDR3 runs to 15 residues. The V gene end was trimmed by 2 bases and the J gene end by 2 bases; junction bases not matched to a gene: 4. CDR3 loop: CASSVSGGTYNEQFF. Written as DNA, the CDR3 is TGTGCCAGCAGCGTTTCGGGAGGAACCTACAATGAGCAGTTCTTC.

The chain combines TRBV11-3 with TRBJ2-3, with 13 bases matching TRBD2. Trimming cost V 3 bases and J 4 bases; bases outside gene matches: 4. CDR1 and CDR2 (germline): SGHNT, YENEEA. The CDR3 is 16 residues long. CDR3 DNA: TGTGCCAGCAGCTTCGACGGGACTAGCGGGGCAGATACGCAGTATTTT. It is translated as CASSFDGTSGADTQYF.

This clone was seen a few times. The gene calls are TRBV19 and TRBJ1-5; D not certain. The ends were cut back, 5 bases at V and 3 bases at J, with 8 bases in the middle. Germline-derived CDR1 and CDR2 are LNHDA and SQIVND (reference sequence). This CDR3 is 13 amino acids long. CDR3 residues: CASSGPYNQPQHF. DNA of the CDR3: TGTGCCAGTAGTGGGCCTTACAATCAGCCCCAGCATTTT.

This clone was detected only a few times. The V call is TRBV18, the J call TRBJ1-5; weak D call: TRBD1 (6 bases). Trimming removed 2 bases from V and 6 bases from J, with 14 bases in between. From germline, CDR1 is KGHSH and CDR2 LQKENI. The CDR3 length is 15 residues. The CDR3 DNA is TGTGCCAGCTCACCAAAAGTGGGGGCTGGTCAGCCCCAGCATTTT. Protein: CASSPKVGAGQPQHF.

V gene TRBV6-8 combines with J gene TRBJ2-4; D might be TRBD1 (6 bases). V was cut by 6 bases and J by 0 bases, with 15 bases left in between. The germline V gene encodes CDR1 MNHGY and CDR2 SAAAGT. The CDR3 totals 16 residues. CDR3 bases: TGTGCCAGCAGGGACAGCTACCGACTAGCCAAAAACATTCAGTACTTC. Its translation: CASRDSYRLAKNIQYF.